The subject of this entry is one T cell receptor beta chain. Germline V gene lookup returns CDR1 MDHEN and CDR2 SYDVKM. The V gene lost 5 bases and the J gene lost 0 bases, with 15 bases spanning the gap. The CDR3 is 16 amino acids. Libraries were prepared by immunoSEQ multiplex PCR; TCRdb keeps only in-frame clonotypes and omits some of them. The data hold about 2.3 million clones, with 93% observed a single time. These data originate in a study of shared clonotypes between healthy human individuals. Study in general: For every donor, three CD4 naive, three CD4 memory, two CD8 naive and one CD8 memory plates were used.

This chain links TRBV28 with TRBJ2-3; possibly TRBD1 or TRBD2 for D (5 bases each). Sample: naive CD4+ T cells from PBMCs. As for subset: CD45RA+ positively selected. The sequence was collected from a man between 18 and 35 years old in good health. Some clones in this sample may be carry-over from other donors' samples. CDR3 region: CASSPQIGDSTDTQYF. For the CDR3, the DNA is TGTGCCAGCAGTCCGCAGATAGGGGACAGCACAGATACGCAGTATTTT.